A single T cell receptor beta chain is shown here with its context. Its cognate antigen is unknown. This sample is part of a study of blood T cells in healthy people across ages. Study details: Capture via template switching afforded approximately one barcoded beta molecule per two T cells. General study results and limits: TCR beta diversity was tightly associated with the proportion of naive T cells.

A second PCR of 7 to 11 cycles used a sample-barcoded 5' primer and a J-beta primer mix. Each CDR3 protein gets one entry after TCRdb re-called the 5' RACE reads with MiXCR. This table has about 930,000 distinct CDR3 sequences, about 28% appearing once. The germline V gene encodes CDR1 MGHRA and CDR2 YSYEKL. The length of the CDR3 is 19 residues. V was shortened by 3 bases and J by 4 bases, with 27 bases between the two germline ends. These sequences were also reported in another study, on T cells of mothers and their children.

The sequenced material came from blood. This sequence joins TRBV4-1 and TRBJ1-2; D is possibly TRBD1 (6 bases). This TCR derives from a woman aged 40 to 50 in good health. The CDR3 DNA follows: TGCGCCAGCAGCCATCCGGTTTTCCCCGCACAGGGTTACGGCTATGGCTACACCTTC. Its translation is CASSHPVFPAQGYGYGYTF.